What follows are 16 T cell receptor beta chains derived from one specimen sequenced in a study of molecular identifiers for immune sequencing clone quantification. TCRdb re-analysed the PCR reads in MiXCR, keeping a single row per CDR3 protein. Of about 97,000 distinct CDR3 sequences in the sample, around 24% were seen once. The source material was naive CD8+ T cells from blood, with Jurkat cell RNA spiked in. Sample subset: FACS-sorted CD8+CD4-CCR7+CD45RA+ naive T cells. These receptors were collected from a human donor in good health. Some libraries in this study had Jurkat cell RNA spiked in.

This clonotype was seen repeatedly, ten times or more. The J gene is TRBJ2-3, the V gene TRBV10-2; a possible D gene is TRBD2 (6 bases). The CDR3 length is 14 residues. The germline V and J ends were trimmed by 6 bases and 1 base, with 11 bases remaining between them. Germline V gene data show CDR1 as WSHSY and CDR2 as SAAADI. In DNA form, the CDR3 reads TGCGCCAGCAGCACTGGGGAGGGCACAGATACGCAGTATTTT. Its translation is CASSTGEGTDTQYF.

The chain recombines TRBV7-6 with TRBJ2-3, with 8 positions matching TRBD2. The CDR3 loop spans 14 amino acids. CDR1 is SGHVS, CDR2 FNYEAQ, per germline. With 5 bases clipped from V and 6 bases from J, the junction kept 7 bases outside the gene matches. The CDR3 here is CASSQRLALDTQYF. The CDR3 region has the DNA TGTGCCAGCAGCCAAAGACTAGCGTTGGATACGCAGTATTTT.

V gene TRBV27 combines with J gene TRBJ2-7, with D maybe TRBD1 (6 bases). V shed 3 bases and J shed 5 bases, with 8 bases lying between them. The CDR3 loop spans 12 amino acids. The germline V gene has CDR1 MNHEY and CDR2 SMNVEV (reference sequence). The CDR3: CASSFQGNEQYF. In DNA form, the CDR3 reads TGTGCCAGCAGTTTTCAGGGGAACGAGCAGTACTTC.

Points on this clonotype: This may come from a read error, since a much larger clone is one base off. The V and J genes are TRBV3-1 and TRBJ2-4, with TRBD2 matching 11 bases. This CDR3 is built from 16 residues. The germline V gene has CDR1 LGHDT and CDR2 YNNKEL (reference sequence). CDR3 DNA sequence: TGTGCCAGCAGCCCCAATAGCGGGAGGGCCAAAAACATTCGGTACTTC. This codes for CASSPNSGRAKNIRYF.

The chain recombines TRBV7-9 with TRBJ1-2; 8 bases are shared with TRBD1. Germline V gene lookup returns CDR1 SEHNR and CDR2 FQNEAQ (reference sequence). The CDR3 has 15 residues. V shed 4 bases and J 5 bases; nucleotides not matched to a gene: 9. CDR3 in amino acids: CASSSPDRVSYGYTF. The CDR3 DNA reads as TGTGCCAGCAGCTCTCCGGACAGGGTCTCTTATGGCTACACCTTC.

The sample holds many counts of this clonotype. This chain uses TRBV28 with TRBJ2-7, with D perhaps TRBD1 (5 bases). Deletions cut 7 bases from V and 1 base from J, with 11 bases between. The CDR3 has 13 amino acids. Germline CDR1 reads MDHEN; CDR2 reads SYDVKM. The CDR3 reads CASTGPGSYEQYF. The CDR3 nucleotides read TGTGCCAGCACCGGCCCAGGGTCCTACGAGCAGTACTTC.

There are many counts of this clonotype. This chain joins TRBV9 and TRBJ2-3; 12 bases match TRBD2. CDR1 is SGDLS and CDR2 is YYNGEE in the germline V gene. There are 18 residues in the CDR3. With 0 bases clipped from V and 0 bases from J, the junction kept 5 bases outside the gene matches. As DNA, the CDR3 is TGTGCCAGCAGCGTAGGCCTAGCGGGAGGGCCTAGCACAGATACGCAGTATTTT. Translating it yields CASSVGLAGGPSTDTQYF.

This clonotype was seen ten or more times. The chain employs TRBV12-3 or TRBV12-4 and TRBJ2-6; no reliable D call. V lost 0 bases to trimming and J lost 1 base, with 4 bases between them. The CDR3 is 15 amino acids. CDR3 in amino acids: CASSLAGSGANVLTF. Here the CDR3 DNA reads TGTGCCAGCAGTTTAGCGGGGTCTGGGGCCAACGTCCTGACTTTC.

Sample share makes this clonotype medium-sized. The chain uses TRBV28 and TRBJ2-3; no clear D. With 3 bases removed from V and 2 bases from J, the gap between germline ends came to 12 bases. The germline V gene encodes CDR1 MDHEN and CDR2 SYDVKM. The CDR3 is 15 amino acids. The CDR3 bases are TGTGCCAGCAGTTTTGAGCCCGTAGCCACAGATACGCAGTATTTT. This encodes CASSFEPVATDTQYF.

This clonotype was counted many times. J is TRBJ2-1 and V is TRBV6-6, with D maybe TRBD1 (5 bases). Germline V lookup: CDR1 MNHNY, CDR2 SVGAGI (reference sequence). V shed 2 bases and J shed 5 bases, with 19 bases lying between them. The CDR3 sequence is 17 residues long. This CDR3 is CASSYPKSQGRNNEQFF. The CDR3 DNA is TGTGCCAGCAGTTACCCTAAAAGTCAGGGTCGGAACAATGAGCAGTTCTTC.

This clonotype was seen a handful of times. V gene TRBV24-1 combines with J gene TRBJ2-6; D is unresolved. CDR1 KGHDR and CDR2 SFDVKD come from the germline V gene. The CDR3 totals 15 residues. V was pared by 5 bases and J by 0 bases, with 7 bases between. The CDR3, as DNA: TGTGCCACCAGTGCCAGGACCTCTGGGGCCAACGTCCTGACTTTC. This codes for CATSARTSGANVLTF.

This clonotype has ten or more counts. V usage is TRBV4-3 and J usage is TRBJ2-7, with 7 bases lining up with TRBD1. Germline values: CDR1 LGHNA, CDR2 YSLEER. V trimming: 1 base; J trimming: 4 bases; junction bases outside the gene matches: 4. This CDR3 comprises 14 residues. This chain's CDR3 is CASSQAPRGYEQYF. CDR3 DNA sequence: TGCGCCAGCAGCCAAGCTCCCAGGGGGTACGAGCAGTACTTC.

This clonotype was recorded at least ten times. CDR3 bases: TGCAGCGTTATTCCCCGAGGCTTGAACACTGAAGCTTTCTTT. Translation: CSVIPRGLNTEAFF. This chain uses TRBV29-1 with TRBJ1-1; the D is unclear. In germline, CDR1 is SQVTM, CDR2 ANQGSEA. The CDR3 contains 14 residues. V lost 5 bases and J 0 bases, leaving 13 bases between the germline ends.

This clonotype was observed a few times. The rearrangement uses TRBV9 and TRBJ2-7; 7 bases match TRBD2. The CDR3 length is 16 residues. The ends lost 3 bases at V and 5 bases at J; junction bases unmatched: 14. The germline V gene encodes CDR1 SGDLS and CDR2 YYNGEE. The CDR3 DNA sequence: TGTGCCAGCAGCGCATCCGGGACTATAGGGTTCGACGAGCAGTACTTC. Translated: CASSASGTIGFDEQYF.

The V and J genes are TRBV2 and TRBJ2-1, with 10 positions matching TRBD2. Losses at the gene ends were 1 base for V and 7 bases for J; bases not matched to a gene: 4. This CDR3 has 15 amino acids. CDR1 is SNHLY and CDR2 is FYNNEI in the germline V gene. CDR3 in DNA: TGTGCCAGCAGTGAAGATAGCGGGGGGATTAATGAGCAGTTCTTC. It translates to CASSEDSGGINEQFF.

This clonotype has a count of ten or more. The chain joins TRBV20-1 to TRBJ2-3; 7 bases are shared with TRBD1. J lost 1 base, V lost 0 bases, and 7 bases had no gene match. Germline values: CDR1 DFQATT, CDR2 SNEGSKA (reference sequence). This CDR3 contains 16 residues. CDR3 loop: CSARDMRGPRTDTQYF. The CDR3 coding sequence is TGCAGTGCTAGAGATATGAGGGGGCCTCGCACAGATACGCAGTATTTT.